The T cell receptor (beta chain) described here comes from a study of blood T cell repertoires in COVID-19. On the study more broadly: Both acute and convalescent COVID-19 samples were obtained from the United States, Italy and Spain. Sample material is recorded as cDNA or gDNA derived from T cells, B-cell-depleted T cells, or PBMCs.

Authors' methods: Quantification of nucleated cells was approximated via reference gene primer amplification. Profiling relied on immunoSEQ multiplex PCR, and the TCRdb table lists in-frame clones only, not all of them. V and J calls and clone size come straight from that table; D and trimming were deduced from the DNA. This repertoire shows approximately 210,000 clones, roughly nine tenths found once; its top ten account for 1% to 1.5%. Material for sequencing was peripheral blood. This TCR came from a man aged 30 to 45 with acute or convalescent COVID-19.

CDR3 sequence (DNA): TGTGCCAGCGGACTCTCGGATCAGCCCCAGCATTTT. Amino acid sequence: CASGLSDQPQHF. The chain employs TRBV28 and TRBJ1-5; D gene uncertain. Trimming removed 8 bases from V and 5 bases from J, with 10 bases in between. The CDR3 is 12 residues long. Germline V CDR1 and CDR2: MDHEN, SYDVKM.